This TCR beta chain was identified during a study of cytomegalovirus exposure and HLA in healthy donors. In the PCR, 60 Vbeta and 13 Jbeta primers were used. The method was immunoSEQ multiplex PCR; TCRdb's version includes in-frame clones alone and lacks a portion of them. The sample consists of fewer than 95,000 clones, roughly 63% of them appearing once. After removal of 0 bases from V and 1 base from J, the junction contained 4 bases not matched to a gene. CDR3 length: 17 residues. CDR1 SGHRS and CDR2 YFSETQ come from the germline V gene. This chain connects TRBV5-1 to TRBJ2-7; 13 nucleotides match TRBD2. This TCR was recovered from a woman aged 30 to 39 in good health and CMV-seronegative. The sample consisted of PBMCs. The CDR3 spells CASSLGTSGSTSYEQYF. The CDR3 DNA reads as TGCGCCAGCAGCTTGGGGACTAGCGGGAGTACGTCCTACGAGCAGTACTTC.